A selection of T cell receptor beta chains follows, all from one sample in a study of T-cell reconstitution after alpha-beta-depleted transplantation in children. TCRdb re-called the PCR reads with MiXCR, one entry per CDR3 protein. This sample has some 300,000 distinct CDR3 sequences, with roughly a tenth found just once. The sequences come from PBMCs, collected before TCRalphabeta/CD19-depleted stem cell transplant. These receptors were taken from a boy younger than two with acute myeloid leukemia, due to receive a stem cell transplant. Both conserved end residues are part of each CDR3. Not all rows give a size; the values are once, few, many and, for expanded clones, a class.

abundance	j_gene	v_gene	CDR3aa
many	TRBJ1-4	TRBV15	CATSSRTDEKLFF
many	TRBJ2-1	TRBV6-6	CATEQGNEQFF
many	TRBJ2-1	TRBV7-2	CASSTEGGASSYNEQFF
many	TRBJ1-1	TRBV28	CASRTGGTEAFF
many	TRBJ2-4	TRBV28	CASSLRENLAKNIQYF
many	TRBJ1-6	TRBV5-1	CASSWEGGNNSPLHF
many	TRBJ2-5	TRBV5-8	CASSLGPLQGGQETQYF
.	TRBJ2-7	TRBV29-1	CSVGTVRQQYF
.	TRBJ2-2	TRBV4-3	CASSPKGAAGTTPGELFF
few	TRBJ2-1	TRBV12-3/TRBV12-4	CASRRTGITSGRAPEQFF
many	TRBJ1-1	TRBV5-1	CASSSINDAEAFF
.	TRBJ1-2	TRBV28	CASSLTGSVEGYGYTF
many	TRBJ2-3	TRBV20-1	CSAPSLAGGTTSTDTQYF
many	TRBJ2-1	TRBV28	CASSLKLAGGGEQFF
many	TRBJ2-1	TRBV10-3	CAIRATSGRQDNEQFF
many	TRBJ1-1	TRBV7-9	CASSLYGQGPGTEAFF
.	TRBJ2-2	TRBV9	CASSPSWGGNTGELFF
many	TRBJ2-2	TRBV18	CASSPPGEAGELFF
many	TRBJ2-3	TRBV12-3/TRBV12-4	CASSSGLGTGADTQYF
many	TRBJ2-7	TRBV5-1	CASSLVTSGYEQYF
.	TRBJ2-1	TRBV11-2	CASSLYQRGYNEQFF
many	TRBJ1-5	TRBV24-1	CATSAPQGRNQPQHF
many	TRBJ2-5	TRBV10-3	CAISEIRGEKTQYF
once	TRBJ2-6	TRBV18	CASSRGLNSGANVLTF
many	TRBJ2-6	TRBV18	CASSPRQGAGGANVLTF
few	TRBJ2-5	TRBV10-3	CAIGGTAETQYF
.	TRBJ2-7	TRBV7-8	CASSGSQGFEQYF
.	TRBJ2-2	TRBV6-1	CASSRGGLNTGELFF
few	TRBJ2-3	TRBV27	CASTFYGGGTDTQYF
many	TRBJ1-2	TRBV15	CATSRDAGGYGYTF
few	TRBJ2-5	TRBV5-1	CATHPGGNQETQYF
many	TRBJ2-6	TRBV6-1	CASSRSGDGANVLTF
.	TRBJ1-1	TRBV11-3	CASSATRNMNTEAFF
few	TRBJ2-7	TRBV10-3	CAISEPPGLGGEQYF
.	TRBJ2-4	TRBV9	CASSVGGGENIQYF
many	TRBJ2-2	TRBV11-2	CASSFNEELALNTGELFF
few	TRBJ2-5	TRBV12-3/TRBV12-4	CASSSRLAGDETQYF
.	TRBJ2-5	TRBV7-9	CAGAGLGGETQYF
many	TRBJ2-7	TRBV24-1	CATSRLPGTARYEQYF
many	TRBJ2-5	TRBV5-4	CASSWGTFQETQYF
many	TRBJ2-1	TRBV28	CASSLGPSGGNEQFF
.	TRBJ1-4	TRBV12-3/TRBV12-4	CASILTGGDGKLFF
.	TRBJ2-7	TRBV6-5	CASSYSPEGRNEQYF
many	TRBJ2-3	TRBV7-8	CASSLVGDRGVGQYF
many	TRBJ1-4	TRBV7-2	CASSLTGLNEKLFF
many	TRBJ1-1	TRBV28	CASSRRQGHTEAFF
many	TRBJ2-5	TRBV7-2	CASSLPHVYGSQYF
many	TRBJ1-1	TRBV5-1	CASSSGPNTEAFF
many	TRBJ1-2	TRBV7-9	CASSLRATKYGYTF
many	TRBJ2-3	TRBV24-1	CATSDYEGRTSPEGTDTQYF
.	TRBJ2-7	TRBV18	CASSPPQAAYEQYF
.	TRBJ1-3	TRBV12-3/TRBV12-4	CASSFRTPDF
many	TRBJ2-2	TRBV6-5	CASSHRVDTGELFF
.	TRBJ1-3	TRBV5-4	CASSKDTSSGNTIYF